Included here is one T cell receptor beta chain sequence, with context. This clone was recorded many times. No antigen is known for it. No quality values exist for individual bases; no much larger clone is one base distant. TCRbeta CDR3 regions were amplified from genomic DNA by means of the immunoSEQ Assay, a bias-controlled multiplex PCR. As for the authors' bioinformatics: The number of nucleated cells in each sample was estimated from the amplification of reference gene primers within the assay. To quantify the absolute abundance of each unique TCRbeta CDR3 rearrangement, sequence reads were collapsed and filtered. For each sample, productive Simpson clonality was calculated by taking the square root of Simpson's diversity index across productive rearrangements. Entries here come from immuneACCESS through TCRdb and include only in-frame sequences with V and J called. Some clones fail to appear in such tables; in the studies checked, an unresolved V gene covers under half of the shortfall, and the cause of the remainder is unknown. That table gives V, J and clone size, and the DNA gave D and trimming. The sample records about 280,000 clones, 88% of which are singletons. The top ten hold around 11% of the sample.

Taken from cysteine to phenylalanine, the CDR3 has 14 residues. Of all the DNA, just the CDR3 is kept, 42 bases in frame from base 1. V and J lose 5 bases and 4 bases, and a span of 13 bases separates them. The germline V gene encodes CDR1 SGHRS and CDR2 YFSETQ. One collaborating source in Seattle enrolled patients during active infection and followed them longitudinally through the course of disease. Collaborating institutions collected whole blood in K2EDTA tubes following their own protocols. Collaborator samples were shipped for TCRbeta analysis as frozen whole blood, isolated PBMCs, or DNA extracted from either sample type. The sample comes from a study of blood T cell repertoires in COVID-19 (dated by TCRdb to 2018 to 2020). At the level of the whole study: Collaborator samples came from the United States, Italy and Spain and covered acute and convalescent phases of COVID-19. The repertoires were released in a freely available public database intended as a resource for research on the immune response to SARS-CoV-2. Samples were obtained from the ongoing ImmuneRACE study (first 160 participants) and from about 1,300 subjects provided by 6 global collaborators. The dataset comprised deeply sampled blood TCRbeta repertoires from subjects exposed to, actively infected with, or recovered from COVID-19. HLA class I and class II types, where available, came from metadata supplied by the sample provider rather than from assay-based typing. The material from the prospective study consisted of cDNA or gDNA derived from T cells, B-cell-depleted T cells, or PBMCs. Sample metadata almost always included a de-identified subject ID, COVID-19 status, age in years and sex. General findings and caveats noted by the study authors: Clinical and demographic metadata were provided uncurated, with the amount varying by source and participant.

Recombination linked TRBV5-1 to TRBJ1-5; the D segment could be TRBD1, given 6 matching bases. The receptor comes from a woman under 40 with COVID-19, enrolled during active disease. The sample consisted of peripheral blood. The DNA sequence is TGCGCCAGCAGGAGGGACACGGAAAATCAGCCCCAGCATTTT. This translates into CASRRDTENQPQHF.